One and the same sample provided the 18 T cell receptor beta chains below, sequenced in a study of T cells after yellow fever vaccination. TCRdb reprocessed the 5' RACE reads with MiXCR, giving one entry per CDR3 protein. The table includes roughly 100,000 distinct CDR3 sequences, around 9.8% detected once. Specimen: CD8+ T cells not binding an NS4B(214-222) dextramer, sorted from PBMCs, collected approximately 15 days after the first yellow fever vaccination. These receptors were taken from a man in his late teens or twenties who received the YFV17D yellow fever vaccine.

The table lists this clonotype with a few counts. The CDR3 bases are TGTGCCAGCAAAGCTAGAAACACCGGGGAGCTGTTTTTT. The encoded protein is CASKARNTGELFF. The V call is TRBV6-1, the J call TRBJ2-2, with unresolved D. CDR3 length: 13 residues. The germline V gene has CDR1 MNHNS and CDR2 SASEGT. With 7 bases removed from V and 2 bases from J, the gap between germline ends came to 8 bases.

This sequence joins TRBV11-3 and TRBJ2-2; 8 bases line up with TRBD2. The CDR3 consists of 15 residues. The V gene end was trimmed by 4 bases and the J gene end by 8 bases; junction bases not matched to a gene: 9. CDR1 SGHNT and CDR2 YENEEA come from the germline V gene. The CDR3 DNA sequence: TGTGCCAGCAGCTCCTCCGGGGGGGCGTTTGGGGAGCTGTTTTTT. Translation: CASSSSGGAFGELFF.

This clonotype was detected only a few times. The chain uses TRBV7-9 and TRBJ1-6; no clear D. Germline CDR1 reads SEHNR; CDR2 reads FQNEAQ (reference sequence). The V end was cut by 4 bases, the J end by 0 bases, with 10 bases between. The length of the CDR3 is 16 residues. The CDR3 region has the DNA TGTGCCAGCAGCTCTAAGGCCAGCTCCTATAATTCACCCCTCCACTTT. Its translation: CASSSKASSYNSPLHF.

In its sample, this clonotype was seen many times. This chain connects TRBV4-3 to TRBJ2-2, with 14 bases identical to TRBD2. CDR3 length: 16 residues. Germline CDR1 is LGHNA and CDR2 is YSLEER. The V and J ends lost 5 bases and 3 bases, in that order; junction bases with no gene match: 2. The CDR3 spells CASSATSGGDTGELFF. DNA of the CDR3: TGCGCCAGCAGCGCGACTAGCGGGGGGGACACCGGGGAGCTGTTTTTT.

In this sample, this clonotype turned up a few times. This chain uses TRBV6-5 with TRBJ2-7; D call uncertain. CDR1 and CDR2 (germline): MNHEY, SVGAGI. This CDR3 has 12 amino acids. V was clipped by 6 bases and J by 7 bases, with 13 bases between them. CDR3: CASSRPSGEQYV. The DNA for the CDR3 is TGTGCCAGCAGCCGCCCTTCAGGAGAGCAGTACGTC.

There are a few counts of this clonotype. This chain links TRBV2 with TRBJ1-1; maybe TRBD1 (5 bases). The germline V gene encodes CDR1 SNHLY and CDR2 FYNNEI. With 3 bases removed from V and 7 bases from J, the gap between germline ends came to 12 bases. The CDR3 has 13 residues. The CDR3 sequence: CASSEPGGGEAFF. CDR3 in DNA: TGTGCCAGCAGTGAGCCGGGGGGAGGTGAAGCTTTCTTT.

In its sample, this clonotype was seen many times. The chain links TRBV6-2 or TRBV6-3 to TRBJ2-1, with D perhaps TRBD1 (7 bases). This CDR3 comprises 15 residues. The germline CDR1 and CDR2 sequences are MNHEY and SVGEGT. Trimming took 7 bases from V and 3 from J, leaving 16 bases between them. The CDR3 region is CASTLGGTVYNEQFF. The DNA of the CDR3 is TGTGCCAGCACTCTAGGGGGGACAGTCTACAATGAGCAGTTCTTC.

This clonotype was detected a few times. The chain recombines TRBV29-1 with TRBJ2-3; tentative D call: TRBD2 (6 bases). The CDR3 contains 13 residues. Germline V gene lookup returns CDR1 SQVTM and CDR2 ANQGSEA. Trimming took off 6 bases at V and 1 base at J, with 11 bases between the two ends. The CDR3 loop reads CSVSGTRTDTQYF. DNA of the CDR3: TGCAGCGTCTCCGGGACTCGCACAGATACGCAGTATTTT.

The chain employs TRBV2 and TRBJ1-2; 8 bases fit TRBD1. The germline gives CDR1 SNHLY, CDR2 FYNNEI. V shed 7 bases and J 8 bases; nucleotides not matched to a gene: 9. This CDR3 is 13 amino acids long. The CDR3, as DNA: TGTGCCAGCAACGGGCAGGGGGCCTACGGCTACACCTTC. It is translated as CASNGQGAYGYTF.

V is TRBV5-6 and J is TRBJ2-7; D may correspond to TRBD1 or TRBD2 (6 bases each). The CDR3 extends over 15 amino acids. Trimming shortened V by 1 base and J by 0 bases, and 11 bases separated the two germline ends. CDR1 and CDR2 from the germline V gene are SGHDT and YYEEEE. CDR3: CASSLWGASSYEQYV. CDR3 sequence (DNA): TGTGCCAGCAGCTTGTGGGGGGCGAGCTCCTACGAGCAGTACGTC.

This chain links TRBV10-3 with TRBJ2-2; 7 nucleotides align to TRBD1. CDR1 is ENHRY, CDR2 SYGVKD, per germline. This CDR3 spans 15 amino acids. V shed 3 bases, J shed 6 bases, and the junction held 7 bases outside the gene matches. The CDR3 DNA follows: TGTGCCATCAGTGAACGGACAGGTCGGTCCGGGGAGCTGTTTTTT. Amino acid sequence: CAISERTGRSGELFF.

The rearrangement uses TRBV6-2 or TRBV6-3 and TRBJ1-2, with 9 bases aligning to TRBD1. The CDR3 covers 12 residues. Germline lookup yields CDR1 MNHEY and CDR2 SVGEGT. The V gene end was trimmed by 8 bases and the J gene end by 5 bases; junction bases not matched to a gene: 3. The CDR3 here is CASWDREYGYTF. In DNA form, the CDR3 reads TGTGCCAGCTGGGACAGGGAGTATGGCTACACCTTC.

This clonotype was counted many times. This rearrangement joins TRBV4-2 to TRBJ1-1, with TRBD1 matching over 7 bases. The germline gives CDR1 LGHNA, CDR2 YNFKEQ. V dropped 3 bases and J dropped 1; count of bases not matched to a gene: 2. This CDR3 contains 14 residues. The CDR3 is CASSQDRTNTEAFF. CDR3 nucleotides: TGTGCCAGCAGCCAGGACAGGACGAACACTGAAGCTTTCTTT.

J is TRBJ2-3 and V is TRBV9, with 7 bases that match TRBD1. The CDR3 runs 15 residues. Germline CDR1 SGDLS, CDR2 YYNGEE. V lost 4 bases to trimming and J lost 2 bases; unmatched junction nucleotides: 7. The CDR3 reads CASSPGTASTDTQYF. The CDR3 DNA reads as TGTGCCAGCAGCCCAGGGACAGCGTCCACAGATACGCAGTATTTT.

This clonotype was seen more than once but under ten times. This chain uses TRBV29-1 with TRBJ2-2; D call uncertain. Germline CDR1 and CDR2: SQVTM and ANQGSEA. The ends were cut back, 3 bases at V and 6 bases at J, with 8 bases in the middle. The CDR3 totals 12 residues. The DNA of the CDR3 is TGCAGCGTTGAGGAGAAGCCCGGGGAGCTGTTTTTT. It yields the protein CSVEEKPGELFF.

Concerning this clonotype: A much larger clone differs by one base, so this may be a read error. This chain connects TRBV7-9 to TRBJ2-7; D is unclear. With 1 base removed from V and 0 bases from J, the gap between germline ends came to 1 base. This CDR3 comprises 12 residues. CDR1 SEHNR and CDR2 FQNEAQ come from the germline V gene (reference sequence). In DNA, the CDR3 is TGTGCCAGCAGCTTAGTCTCCTACGAGCAGTACGTC. It encodes CASSLVSYEQYV.

This clonotype was counted only a few times. This rearrangement joins TRBV5-5 to TRBJ1-5; 8 nucleotides line up with TRBD1. Looked up from germline, CDR1 is SGHKS and CDR2 is YYEKEE (reference sequence). The CDR3 spans 15 residues. The V and J ends lost 4 bases and 0 bases, in that order; junction bases with no gene match: 3. The CDR3 DNA reads as TGTGCCAGCAGCCCGGGACAGGCTAGCAATCAGCCCCAGCATTTT. Translated: CASSPGQASNQPQHF.

This clonotype came up a few times. The CDR3 DNA reads as TGTGCCAGCCTCCGCCTAGCGGGGCACCGGGAGCTGTTTTTT. Translated, it gives CASLRLAGHRELFF. The chain uses TRBV28 and TRBJ2-2; 9 bases agree with TRBD2. Germline CDR1 MDHEN, CDR2 SYDVKM. With V trimmed by 8 bases and J by 9 bases, 10 bases remained unmatched. This CDR3 has 14 residues. Using reference TRBV28 and TRBJ2-2 for the parts outside the CDR3, the full variable domain is DVKVTQSSRYLVKRTGEKVFLECVQDMDHENMFWYRQDPGLGLRLIYFSYDVKMKEKGDIPEGYSVSREKKERFSLILESASTNQTSMYLCASLRLAGHRELFFGEGSRLTVL.